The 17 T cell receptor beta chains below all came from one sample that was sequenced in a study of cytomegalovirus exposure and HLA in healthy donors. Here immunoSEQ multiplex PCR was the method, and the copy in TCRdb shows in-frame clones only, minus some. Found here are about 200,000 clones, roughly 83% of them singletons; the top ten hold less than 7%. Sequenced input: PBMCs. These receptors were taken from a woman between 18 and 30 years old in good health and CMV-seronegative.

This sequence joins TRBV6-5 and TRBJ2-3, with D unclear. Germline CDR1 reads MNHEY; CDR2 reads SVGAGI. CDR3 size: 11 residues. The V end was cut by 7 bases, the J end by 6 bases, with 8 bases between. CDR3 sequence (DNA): TGTGCCAGCACCCAATTTGATACGCAGTATTTT. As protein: CASTQFDTQYF.

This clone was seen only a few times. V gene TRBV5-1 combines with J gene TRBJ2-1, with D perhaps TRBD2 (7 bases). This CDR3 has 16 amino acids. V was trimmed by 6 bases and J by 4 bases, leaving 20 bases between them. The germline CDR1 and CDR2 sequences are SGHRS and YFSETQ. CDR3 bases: TGCGCCAGCACCCCATCCCAAAGCGGGACATACAATGAGCAGTTCTTC. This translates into CASTPSQSGTYNEQFF.

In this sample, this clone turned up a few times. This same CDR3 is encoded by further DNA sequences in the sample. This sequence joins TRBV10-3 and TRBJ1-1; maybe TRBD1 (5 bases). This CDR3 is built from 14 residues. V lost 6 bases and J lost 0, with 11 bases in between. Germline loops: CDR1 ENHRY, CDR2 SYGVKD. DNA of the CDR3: TGTGCCATCAGCGCCCAGGGTTTGAACACTGAAGCTTTCTTT. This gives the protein CAISAQGLNTEAFF.

The CDR3: CAWGIYEQYF. The DNA of the CDR3 is TGTGCCTGGGGGATCTACGAGCAGTACTTC. V gene TRBV30 combines with J gene TRBJ2-7; D gene ambiguous. This CDR3 spans 10 amino acids. Germline V gene data show CDR1 as GTSNPN and CDR2 as SVGIG (reference sequence). V lost 5 bases and J lost 3, with 5 bases in between.

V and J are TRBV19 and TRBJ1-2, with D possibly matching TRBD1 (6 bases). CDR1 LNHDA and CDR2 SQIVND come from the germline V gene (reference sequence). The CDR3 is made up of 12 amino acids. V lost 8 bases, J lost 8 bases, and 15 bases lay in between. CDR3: CASGGQLRGYTF. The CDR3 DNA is TGTGCCAGTGGTGGACAGCTTAGAGGCTACACCTTC.

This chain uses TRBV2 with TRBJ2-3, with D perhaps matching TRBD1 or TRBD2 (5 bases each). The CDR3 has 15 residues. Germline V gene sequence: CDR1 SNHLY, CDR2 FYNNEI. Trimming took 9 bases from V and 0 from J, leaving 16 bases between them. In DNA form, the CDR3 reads TGTGCCAGGGGAATGGGGGAGTCTAGCACAGATACGCAGTATTTT. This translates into CARGMGESSTDTQYF. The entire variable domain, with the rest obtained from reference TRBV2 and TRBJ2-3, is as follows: EPEVTQTPSHQVTQMGQEVILRCVPISNHLYFYWYRQILGQKVEFLVSFYNNEISEKSEIFDDQFSVERPDGSNFTLKIRSTKLEDSAMYFCARGMGESSTDTQYFGPGTRLTVL.

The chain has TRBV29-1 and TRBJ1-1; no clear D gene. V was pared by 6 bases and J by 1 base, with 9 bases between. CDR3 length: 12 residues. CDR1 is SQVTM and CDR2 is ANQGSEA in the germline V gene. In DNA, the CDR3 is TGCAGCGTGTGTTCAGAGAACACTGAAGCTTTCTTT. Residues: CSVCSENTEAFF. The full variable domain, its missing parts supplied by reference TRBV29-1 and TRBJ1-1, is SAVISQKPSRDICQRGTSLTIQCQVDSQVTMMFWYRQQPGQSLTLIATANQGSEATYESGFVIDKFPISRPNLTFSTLTVSNMSPEDSSIYLCSVCSENTEAFFGQGTRLTVV.

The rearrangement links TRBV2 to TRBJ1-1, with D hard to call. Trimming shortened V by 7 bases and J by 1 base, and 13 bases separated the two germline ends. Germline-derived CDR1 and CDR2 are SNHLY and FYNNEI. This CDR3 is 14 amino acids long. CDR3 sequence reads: CASTRTGKNTEAFF. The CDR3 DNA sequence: TGTGCCAGCACTAGGACGGGAAAGAACACTGAAGCTTTCTTT. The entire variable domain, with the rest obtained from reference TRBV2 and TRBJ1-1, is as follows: EPEVTQTPSHQVTQMGQEVILRCVPISNHLYFYWYRQILGQKVEFLVSFYNNEISEKSEIFDDQFSVERPDGSNFTLKIRSTKLEDSAMYFCASTRTGKNTEAFFGQGTRLTVV.

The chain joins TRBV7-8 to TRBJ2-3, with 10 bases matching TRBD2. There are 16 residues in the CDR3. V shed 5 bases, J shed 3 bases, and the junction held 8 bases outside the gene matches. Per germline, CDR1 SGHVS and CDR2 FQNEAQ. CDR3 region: CASSPLAGVETDTQYF. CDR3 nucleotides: TGTGCCAGCAGCCCTCTAGCGGGAGTGGAAACAGATACGCAGTATTTT.

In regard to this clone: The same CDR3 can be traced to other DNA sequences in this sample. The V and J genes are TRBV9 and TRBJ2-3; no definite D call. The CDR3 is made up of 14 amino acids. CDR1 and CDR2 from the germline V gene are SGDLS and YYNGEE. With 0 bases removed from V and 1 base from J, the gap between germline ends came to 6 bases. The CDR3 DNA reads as TGTGCCAGCAGCGTAGCGGGCCGCACAGATACGCAGTATTTT. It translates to CASSVAGRTDTQYF.

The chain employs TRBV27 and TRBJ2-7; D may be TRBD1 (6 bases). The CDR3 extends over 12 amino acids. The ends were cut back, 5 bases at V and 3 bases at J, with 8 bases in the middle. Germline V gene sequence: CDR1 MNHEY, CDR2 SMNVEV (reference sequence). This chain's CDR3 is CASSRQDYEQYF. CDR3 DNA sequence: TGTGCCAGCAGTCGACAGGACTACGAGCAGTACTTC.

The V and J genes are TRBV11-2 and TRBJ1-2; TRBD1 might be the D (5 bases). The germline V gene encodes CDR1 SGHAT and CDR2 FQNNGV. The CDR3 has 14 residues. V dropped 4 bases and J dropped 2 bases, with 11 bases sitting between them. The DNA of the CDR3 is TGTGCCAGCAGCTCGGATGGGGGGAACTATGGCTACACCTTC. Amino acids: CASSSDGGNYGYTF.

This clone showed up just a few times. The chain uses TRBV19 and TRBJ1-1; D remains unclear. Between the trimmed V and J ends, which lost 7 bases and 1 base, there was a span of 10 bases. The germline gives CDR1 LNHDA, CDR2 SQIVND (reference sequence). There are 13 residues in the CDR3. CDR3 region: CASIARTNTEAFF. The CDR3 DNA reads TGTGCCAGTATAGCACGGACGAACACTGAAGCTTTCTTT.

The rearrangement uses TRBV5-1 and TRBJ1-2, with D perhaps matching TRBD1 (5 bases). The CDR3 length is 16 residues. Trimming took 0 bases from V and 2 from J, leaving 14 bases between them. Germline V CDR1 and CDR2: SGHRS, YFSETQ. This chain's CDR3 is CASSLAAEGPNYGYTF. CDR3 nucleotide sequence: TGCGCCAGCAGCTTGGCCGCCGAGGGACCGAACTATGGCTACACCTTC.

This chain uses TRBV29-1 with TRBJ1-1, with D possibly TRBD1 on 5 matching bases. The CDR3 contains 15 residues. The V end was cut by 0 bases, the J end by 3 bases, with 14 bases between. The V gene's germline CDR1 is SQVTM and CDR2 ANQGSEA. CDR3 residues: CSVEDVTGADTEAFF. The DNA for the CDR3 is TGCAGCGTTGAAGATGTCACCGGGGCGGACACTGAAGCTTTCTTT.

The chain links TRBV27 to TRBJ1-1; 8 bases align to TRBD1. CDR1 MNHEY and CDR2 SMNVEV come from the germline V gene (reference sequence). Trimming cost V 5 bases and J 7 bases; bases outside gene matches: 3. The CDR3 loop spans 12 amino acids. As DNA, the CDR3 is TGTGCCAGCAGTCCAGGGGGCCTTGAAGCTTTCTTT. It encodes CASSPGGLEAFF.

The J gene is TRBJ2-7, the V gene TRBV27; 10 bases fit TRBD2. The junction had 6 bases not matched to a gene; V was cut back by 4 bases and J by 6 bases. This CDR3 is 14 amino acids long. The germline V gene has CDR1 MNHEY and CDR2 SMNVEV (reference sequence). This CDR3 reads CASSSTSGYVEQYF. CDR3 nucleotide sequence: TGTGCCAGCAGTTCGACTAGCGGGTATGTCGAGCAGTACTTC.